This T cell receptor (beta chain) appears in the sequencing data of a study of CXCR3-negative and CXCR3-positive naive CD8 T cells. Naive CD8+ T cells were CD45RO-CCR7+CD27+CD95-. Libraries of TRB cDNA were made by 5' RACE and carried UMIs. TCRdb re-called the 5' RACE reads and gives one entry per CDR3 protein, without DNA. The sample includes 45,000 to 60,000 distinct CDR3 sequences. Regarding the study as a whole: Similar TRBV-TRBJ gene usage was seen in naive CXCR3-negative and CXCR3-positive cells, but not in memory cells. The study found comparably high diversity in both naive subsets and much lower diversity in memory CD8+ cells.

The CDR3 contains 12 residues. Germline CDR1 is SQVTM and CDR2 is ANQGSEA. On this clonotype: Its antigen is not identified.

The chain joins TRBV29-1 to TRBJ2-7; TCRdb outputs TRBD1, but without DNA this stays unchecked. This receptor was taken from a human donor in good health. Some clones in this sample may be carry-over from other donors' samples. Sequencing was performed on naive CXCR3- CD8+ T cells from blood. As for subset: CD45RO-CCR7+CD27+CD95- naive CD8+ T cells lacking CXCR3 (TNR3-). The CDR3 region is CSVVQDSTLQYF.